This T cell receptor (beta chain) was observed in a study of blood T cell repertoires in COVID-19. Study-level information: Researchers got acute and convalescent COVID-19 samples from the United States, Italy and Spain. The cDNA or gDNA used as material had been derived from T cells, B-cell-depleted T cells, or PBMCs.

Authors' data handling: Amplification from reference gene primers served as the basis for estimated nucleated cell counts. The protocol was immunoSEQ multiplex PCR, while the TCRdb copy is restricted to in-frame clones and leaves out a portion. The V and J calls and clone size are taken from that table; D and trimming were inferred from the DNA. In the table there are 81,000 or so clones, about 89% of which are singletons. This clone was seen only once. Sequencing input: peripheral blood. The origin of this receptor is a man aged 65-85 years with active or convalescent COVID-19.

CDR3 region: CASASRVGQKNTEAFF. CDR3 bases: TGTGCCAGCGCTTCCCGCGTGGGACAGAAGAACACTGAAGCTTTCTTT. The V gene is TRBV13, the J gene TRBJ1-1, with 7 positions matching TRBD1. J gave up 1 base and V 8 bases, and 13 bases lay outside the gene matches. Germline CDR1 and CDR2: PRHDT and FYEKMQ (reference sequence). The CDR3 runs to 16 residues.